This T cell receptor beta chain stems from a study of identical twins. Study-level points and caveats: Low generation probability was overrepresented in out-of-frame alpha sequences shared by twins. Carriage of fewer insertions was seen in abundant cord blood beta clonotypes, whereas memory repertoires showed none.

Via MiXCR, TCRdb re-called the 5' RACE reads, giving one row per CDR3 protein. The sample shows about 340,000 distinct CDR3 sequences, around 12% of them seen only once. Germline lookup yields CDR1 SEHNR and CDR2 FQNEAQ (reference sequence). The CDR3 spans 15 residues. Trimming stripped 1 base from V and 1 base from J, with 8 bases between. As to this clonotype: Its antigen is currently unknown.

These same records also appear under a second study, on yellow fever vaccine responses in identical twins.

This receptor was taken from a woman in her late teens or twenties in good health. This rearrangement joins TRBV7-9 to TRBJ1-3; D call uncertain. The sequencing sample was made of CD8+ T cells sorted from blood. CDR3 sequence reads: CASSLGPGSGNTIYF. CDR3 in DNA: TGTGCCAGCAGCTTAGGCCCGGGGTCTGGAAACACCATATATTTT.